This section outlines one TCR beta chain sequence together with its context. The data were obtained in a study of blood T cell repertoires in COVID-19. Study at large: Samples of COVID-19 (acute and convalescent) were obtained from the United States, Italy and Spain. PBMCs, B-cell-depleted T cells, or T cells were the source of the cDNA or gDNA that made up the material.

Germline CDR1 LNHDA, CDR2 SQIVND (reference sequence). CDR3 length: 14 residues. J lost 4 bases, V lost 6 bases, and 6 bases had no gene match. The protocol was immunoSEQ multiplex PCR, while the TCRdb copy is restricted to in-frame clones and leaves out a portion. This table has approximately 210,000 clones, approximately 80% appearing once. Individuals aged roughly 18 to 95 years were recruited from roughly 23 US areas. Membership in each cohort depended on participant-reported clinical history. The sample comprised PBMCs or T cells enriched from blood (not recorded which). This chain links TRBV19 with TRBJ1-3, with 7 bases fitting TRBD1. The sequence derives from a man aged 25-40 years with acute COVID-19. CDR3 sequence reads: CASRPLTGGNTIYF. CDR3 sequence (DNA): TGTGCCAGTAGACCGTTGACAGGGGGAAACACCATATATTTT.